The 26 T cell receptor beta chains given below trace back to one sample, sequenced in a study of identical twins. One entry per CDR3 protein, called by TCRdb with MiXCR from the 5' RACE reads. The repertoire holds about 470,000 distinct CDR3 sequences, approximately 25% seen once, with around 3% in the top ten. This sample also belongs to another study, concerning T cells expressing NK-cell markers.

Material for sequencing was CD4+ T cells sorted from blood. The receptors were sampled from a woman aged 18-29 years in good health.

There are a few counts of this clonotype. The rearrangement joins TRBV20-1 to TRBJ2-1; D perhaps matches TRBD2 (5 bases). This CDR3 region has 12 residues. The germline V and J ends were trimmed by 3 bases and 12 bases, with 15 bases remaining between them. The V gene's germline CDR1 is DFQATT and CDR2 SNEGSKA (reference sequence). This CDR3 is CSARPQWAGQFF. The CDR3 DNA reads TGCAGTGCTAGGCCTCAATGGGCGGGGCAGTTCTTC.

This chain joins TRBV16 and TRBJ1-6, with 8 bases identical to TRBD1. This CDR3 comprises 16 residues. CDR1 is KGHSY and CDR2 is FQNENV in the germline V gene. J was trimmed by 5 bases and V by 4 bases; bases with no gene match: 7. CDR3 loop: CASSPFGQGDNSPLHF. In DNA, the CDR3 is TGTGCCAGCAGCCCCTTTGGACAGGGAGATAATTCACCCCTCCACTTT. The whole variable domain, filled in from reference TRBV16 and TRBJ1-6, reads GEEVAQTPKHLVRGEGQKAKLYCAPIKGHSYVFWYQQVLKNEFKFLISFQNENVFDETGMPKERFSAKCLPNSPCSLEIQATKLEDSAVYFCASSPFGQGDNSPLHFGNGTRLTVT.

The sample holds many counts of this clonotype. This chain connects TRBV15 to TRBJ2-7; D is ambiguous. The CDR3 has 12 amino acids. Per the germline V gene, CDR1 is LNHNV and CDR2 is YYDKDF (reference sequence). V was pared by 3 bases and J by 2 bases, with 5 bases between. CDR3 residues: CATSRGTYEQYF. DNA for the CDR3: TGTGCCACCAGCAGGGGTACCTACGAGCAGTACTTC.

The rearrangement joins TRBV20-1 to TRBJ2-7; 8 nucleotides agree with TRBD2. The CDR3 has 15 amino acids. CDR1 DFQATT and CDR2 SNEGSKA come from the germline V gene (reference sequence). After removal of 2 bases from V and 0 bases from J, the junction contained 6 bases not matched to a gene. CDR3 coding DNA: TGCAGTGCTAGAAATCTAGCGGGCAACTCCTACGAGCAGTACTTC. Translated, it gives CSARNLAGNSYEQYF.

This rearrangement joins TRBV6-5 to TRBJ2-7; 9 positions agree with TRBD1. This CDR3 is built from 15 residues. After removal of 4 bases from V and 9 bases from J, the junction contained 13 bases not matched to a gene. The V gene's germline CDR1 is MNHEY and CDR2 SVGAGI. CDR3 sequence reads: CASSSRTGEPLGQYF. DNA of the CDR3: TGTGCCAGCAGTTCCCGGACAGGGGAACCCCTTGGGCAGTACTTC.

This chain connects TRBV7-2 to TRBJ1-5, with 10 nucleotides matching TRBD1. The CDR3 runs 14 residues. J lost 7 bases, V lost 5 bases, and 5 bases had no gene match. CDR1 SGHTA and CDR2 FQGNSA come from the germline V gene. The CDR3 spells CASSPTGGTQPQHF. The CDR3 coding sequence is TGTGCCAGCAGCCCGACAGGGGGCACCCAGCCCCAGCATTTT.

This clonotype was counted between two and nine times. This chain uses TRBV20-1 with TRBJ2-3, with TRBD2 identical over 7 bases. This CDR3 comprises 12 residues. CDR1 and CDR2 (germline): DFQATT, SNEGSKA (reference sequence). Trimming took 5 bases from V and 6 from J; bases not matched to a gene: 5. The CDR3 reads CSAGGGRDTQYF. DNA of the CDR3: TGCAGTGCTGGGGGGGGTCGGGATACGCAGTATTTT.

The genes are TRBV5-1 and TRBJ2-1, with unresolved D. The CDR3 has 17 amino acids. CDR1 is SGHRS, CDR2 YFSETQ, per germline. Between the trimmed V and J ends, which lost 1 base and 1 base, there was a span of 15 bases. The CDR3 protein is CASSLLGVGASYNEQFF. The CDR3, as DNA: TGCGCCAGCAGCTTGCTAGGTGTGGGCGCGTCCTACAATGAGCAGTTCTTC. Drawing the rest from reference TRBV5-1 and TRBJ2-1, the complete variable domain is KAGVTQTPRYLIKTRGQQVTLSCSPISGHRSVSWYQQTPGQGLQFLFEYFSETQRNKGNFPGRFSGRQFSNSRSEMNVSTLELGDSALYLCASSLLGVGASYNEQFFGPGTRLTVL.

This clonotype was picked up a small number of times. V gene TRBV9 combines with J gene TRBJ2-1; D not resolved. The V gene lost 1 base and the J gene lost 4 bases, with 6 bases spanning the gap. CDR3 length: 13 amino acids. CDR1 is SGDLS, CDR2 YYNGEE, per germline. The CDR3 DNA sequence: TGTGCCAGCAGCGTAACCCTATACAATGAGCAGTTCTTC. Its protein is CASSVTLYNEQFF.

The CDR3 loop reads CATSRATGYINEKLFF. The DNA for the CDR3 is TGTGCCACCAGCAGGGCCACAGGCTACATTAATGAAAAACTGTTTTTT. The rearrangement joins TRBV15 to TRBJ1-4; tentatively, D is TRBD1 (5 bases). V was cut by 3 bases and J by 4 bases, with 15 bases left in between. CDR3 length equals 16 residues. CDR1 is LNHNV, CDR2 YYDKDF, per germline (reference sequence). The full variable domain, rest sourced from reference TRBV15 and TRBJ1-4, is DAMVIQNPRYQVTQFGKPVTLSCSQTLNHNVMYWYQQKSSQAPKLLFHYYDKDFNNEADTPDNFQSRRPNTSFCFLDIRSPGLGDTAMYLCATSRATGYINEKLFFGSGTQLSVL.

This clonotype was recorded many times. The chain joins TRBV12-3 or TRBV12-4 to TRBJ2-1; 15 bases align to TRBD2. This CDR3 has 16 amino acids. The V and J ends lost 5 bases and 9 bases, in that order; junction bases with no gene match: 8. This chain's CDR3 is CASSPGLAGGPGEQFF. The CDR3 DNA sequence: TGTGCCAGCAGTCCCGGACTAGCGGGAGGGCCTGGTGAGCAGTTCTTC.

A few counts support this clonotype. The gene calls are TRBV15 and TRBJ2-6; the D is unclear. This CDR3 is 14 amino acids long. Germline CDR1 LNHNV, CDR2 YYDKDF (reference sequence). Deletions cut 1 base from V and 4 bases from J, with 5 bases between. The CDR3 DNA sequence: TGTGCCACCAGCAGAGTTTTGGGGGCCAACGTCCTGACTTTC. As protein: CATSRVLGANVLTF.

This chain joins TRBV5-1 and TRBJ2-3; 10 positions agree with TRBD2. Unmatched junction bases numbered 11, after V lost 4 bases and J lost 6 bases. CDR3 length equals 16 residues. CDR1 SGHRS and CDR2 YFSETQ come from the germline V gene. CDR3 nucleotide sequence: TGCGCCAGCAGCCAAGGGGGCCTAGCGGGAGTGGATACGCAGTATTTT. This sequence encodes CASSQGGLAGVDTQYF.

This chain joins TRBV12-5 and TRBJ2-7; D may correspond to TRBD1 or TRBD2 (6 bases each). Germline CDR1 reads LGHNT; CDR2 reads FRNRAP. V was pared by 7 bases and J by 3 bases, with 19 bases between. The CDR3 is made up of 15 amino acids. The CDR3 DNA sequence: TGTGCTAGTGATCGGGGGCGTGGTGGGTACTACGAGCAGTACTTC. Its translation is CASDRGRGGYYEQYF. The whole variable domain, filled in from reference TRBV12-5 and TRBJ2-7, reads DARVTQTPRHKVTEMGQEVTMRCQPILGHNTVFWYRQTMMQGLELLAYFRNRAPLDDSGMPKDRFSAEMPDATLATLKIQPSEPRDSAVYFCASDRGRGGYYEQYFGPGTRLTVT.

The sample holds a few counts of this clonotype. The rearrangement joins TRBV7-9 to TRBJ2-3; TRBD2 matches 14 bases. CDR1 and CDR2 (germline): SEHNR, FQNEAQ (reference sequence). Trimming removed 5 bases from V and 4 bases from J; junction bases left unmatched: 8. The CDR3 length is 17 residues. This chain's CDR3 is CASSTGTSGRAADTQYF. CDR3 sequence (DNA): TGTGCCAGCAGCACAGGGACTAGCGGGAGAGCGGCAGATACGCAGTATTTT. The whole variable domain, remainder taken from reference TRBV7-9 and TRBJ2-3, is DTGVSQNPRHKITKRGQNVTFRCDPISEHNRLYWYRQTLGQGPEFLTYFQNEAQLEKSRLLSDRFSAERPKGSFSTLEIQRTEQGDSAMYLCASSTGTSGRAADTQYFGPGTRLTVL.

This clonotype has just one count. DNA for the CDR3: TGTGCCAGCAGCTTAGGACTAGCGGGAGCGCGTGAGCAGTTCTTC. Protein product: CASSLGLAGAREQFF. J is TRBJ2-1 and V is TRBV7-9; 12 bases map to TRBD2. This CDR3 contains 15 residues. The V and J ends lost 1 base and 9 bases, in that order; junction bases with no gene match: 4. The germline V gene encodes CDR1 SEHNR and CDR2 FQNEAQ (reference sequence).

In this sample, this clonotype turned up a few times. The V gene is TRBV6-1, the J gene TRBJ2-2, with D possibly TRBD1 on 6 matching bases. The germline V gene encodes CDR1 MNHNS and CDR2 SASEGT. The CDR3 is made up of 15 amino acids. V was clipped by 7 bases and J by 1 base, with 13 bases between them. CDR3 residues: CASKIRDKNTGELFF. CDR3 DNA: TGTGCCAGCAAAATCCGGGACAAGAACACCGGGGAGCTGTTTTTT.

This clonotype has only a few counts. This chain links TRBV20-1 with TRBJ2-1; D is perhaps TRBD1 (6 bases). CDR3 size: 14 residues. Germline V gives CDR1 DFQATT, CDR2 SNEGSKA (reference sequence). CDR3 loop: CSAIGQRGYNEQFF. The CDR3, as DNA: TGCAGCGCAATCGGACAGCGAGGATACAATGAGCAGTTCTTC.

Only a few counts were recorded for this clonotype. The V and J genes are TRBV9 and TRBJ2-5; possible D gene TRBD2, 5 bases. The V end was cut by 0 bases, the J end by 4 bases, with 7 bases between. The germline V gene has CDR1 SGDLS and CDR2 YYNGEE. The CDR3 contains 13 residues. The CDR3 nucleotides are TGTGCCAGCAGCGTAGAGGGAGCAGAGACCCAGTACTTC. Its protein is CASSVEGAETQYF. Full variable domain (remainder filled in from reference TRBV9 and TRBJ2-5): DSGVTQTPKHLITATGQRVTLRCSPRSGDLSVYWYQQSLDQGLQFLIQYYNGEERAKGNILERFSAQQFPDLHSELNLSSLELGDSALYFCASSVEGAETQYFGPGTRLLVL.

In this sample, this clonotype turned up a few times. The genes are TRBV14 and TRBJ2-1; D gene ambiguous. This CDR3 spans 14 amino acids. Germline V gene data show CDR1 as SGHDN and CDR2 as FVKESK. V was trimmed by 5 bases and J by 3 bases, leaving 11 bases between them. The CDR3 loop reads CASSTLYGYNEQFF. DNA for the CDR3: TGTGCCAGCAGCACCCTGTACGGCTACAATGAGCAGTTCTTC. Using reference TRBV14 and TRBJ2-1 for the parts outside the CDR3, the full variable domain is EAGVTQFPSHSVIEKGQTVTLRCDPISGHDNLYWYRRVMGKEIKFLLHFVKESKQDESGMPNNRFLAERTGGTYSTLKVQPAELEDSGVYFCASSTLYGYNEQFFGPGTRLTVL.

CDR3 sequence: CASSDEAAEKLFF. CDR3 nucleotide sequence: TGTGCCAGCAGTGATGAGGCAGCTGAAAAACTGTTTTTT. The chain links TRBV6-1 to TRBJ1-4; no definite D call. Germline CDR1 and CDR2: MNHNS and SASEGT. The CDR3 has 13 amino acids. V gave up 3 bases and J gave up 7 bases, with 9 bases separating them.

This clonotype was detected a few times. This chain uses TRBV6-1 with TRBJ1-1; TRBD1 matches 8 bases. CDR3 length: 14 residues. Germline V gene data show CDR1 as MNHNS and CDR2 as SASEGT. V trimming: 6 bases; J trimming: 4 bases; junction bases outside the gene matches: 7. The DNA for the CDR3 is TGTGCCAGCAGCCAGGACAGGGCGGGCACTGAAGCTTTCTTT. This encodes CASSQDRAGTEAFF.

The chain carries TRBV18 and TRBJ2-5; possibly TRBD1 for D (8 bases). The CDR3 spans 16 residues. V was trimmed by 0 bases and J by 4 bases, leaving 15 bases between them. Per the germline V gene, CDR1 is KGHSH and CDR2 is LQKENI. The CDR3 reads CASSPPNRGGRETQYF. The CDR3, as DNA: TGTGCCAGCTCACCACCGAACAGGGGGGGCAGAGAGACCCAGTACTTC.

This chain's CDR3 is CATGLAGSYEQYF. The CDR3 DNA reads TGTGCCACGGGACTAGCGGGCTCCTACGAGCAGTACTTC. The chain combines TRBV12-3 or TRBV12-4 with TRBJ2-7; 12 nucleotides align to TRBD2. V lost 10 bases to trimming and J lost 0 bases; unmatched junction nucleotides: 1. The CDR3 contains 13 residues.

The J gene is TRBJ2-7, the V gene TRBV18, with 7 positions matching TRBD1. The V gene end was trimmed by 6 bases and the J gene end by 4 bases; junction bases not matched to a gene: 6. Germline CDR1 is KGHSH and CDR2 is LQKENI. The length of the CDR3 is 13 residues. The CDR3 protein is CASSRGTDYEQYF. In DNA form, the CDR3 reads TGTGCCAGCTCCCGAGGGACAGATTACGAGCAGTACTTC. The full variable domain, with the rest looked up from reference TRBV18 and TRBJ2-7, is NAGVMQNPRHLVRRRGQEARLRCSPMKGHSHVYWYRQLPEEGLKFMVYLQKENIIDESGMPKERFSAEFPKEGPSILRIQQVVRGDSAAYFCASSRGTDYEQYFGPGTRLTVT.

This clonotype was seen only a few times. The J gene is TRBJ2-3, the V gene TRBV12-3 or TRBV12-4; D is unresolved. Trimming pared 4 bases from V and 5 bases from J, leaving 10 bases between. The CDR3 is made up of 13 amino acids. As DNA, the CDR3 is TGTGCCAGCAGTTCCTACTACGGAGATACGCAGTATTTT. Its translation is CASSSYYGDTQYF.